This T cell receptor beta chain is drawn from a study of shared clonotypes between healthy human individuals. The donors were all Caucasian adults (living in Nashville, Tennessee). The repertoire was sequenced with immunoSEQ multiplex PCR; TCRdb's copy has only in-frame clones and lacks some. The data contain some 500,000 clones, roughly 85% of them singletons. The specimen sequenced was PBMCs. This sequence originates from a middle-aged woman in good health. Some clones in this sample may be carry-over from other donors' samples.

In DNA form, the CDR3 reads TGTGCCAGCAGTGGCAGGATTAATAAAGGCTACGAGCAGTACTTC. Its translation: CASSGRINKGYEQYF. The chain joins TRBV6-1 to TRBJ2-7; D gene ambiguous. Per germline, CDR1 MNHNS and CDR2 SASEGT. The CDR3 length is 15 residues. V was pared by 4 bases and J by 3 bases, with 16 bases between.